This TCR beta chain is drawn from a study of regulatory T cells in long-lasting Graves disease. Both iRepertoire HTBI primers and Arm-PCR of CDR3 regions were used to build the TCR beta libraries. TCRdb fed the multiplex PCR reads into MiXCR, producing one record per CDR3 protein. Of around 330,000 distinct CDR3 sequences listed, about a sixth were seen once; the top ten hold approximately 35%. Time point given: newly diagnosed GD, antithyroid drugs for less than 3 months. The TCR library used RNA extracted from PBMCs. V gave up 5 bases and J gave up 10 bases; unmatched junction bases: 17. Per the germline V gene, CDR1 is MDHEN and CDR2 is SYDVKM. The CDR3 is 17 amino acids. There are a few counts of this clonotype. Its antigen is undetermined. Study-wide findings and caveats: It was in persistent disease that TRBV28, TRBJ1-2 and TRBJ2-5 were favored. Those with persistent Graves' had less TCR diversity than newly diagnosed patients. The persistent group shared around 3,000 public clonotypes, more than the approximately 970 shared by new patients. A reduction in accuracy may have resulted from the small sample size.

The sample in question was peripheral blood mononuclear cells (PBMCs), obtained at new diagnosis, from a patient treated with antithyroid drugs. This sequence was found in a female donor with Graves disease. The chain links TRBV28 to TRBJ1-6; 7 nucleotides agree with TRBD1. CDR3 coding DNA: TGTGCCAGCAGTGGGGATCCCCCGGACAGGTGGGGGTCACCCCTCCACTTT. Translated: CASSGDPPDRWGSPLHF.